The 11 T cell receptor beta chains below come from one sample, sequenced in a study of T cell responses to AZD1222 COVID-19 vaccine. Profiling relied on immunoSEQ multiplex PCR, and the TCRdb table lists in-frame clones only, not all of them. The table shows 110,000 to 150,000 clones, with 88% occurring only once. The starting material was peripheral blood, obtained on day 0 of AZD1222 vaccination. The origin of the receptors is an adult in good health.

This sequence joins TRBV5-1 and TRBJ2-1; 9 bases align to TRBD2. With V trimmed by 4 bases and J by 0 bases, 14 bases remained unmatched. The CDR3 is 19 residues long. From germline, CDR1 is SGHRS and CDR2 YFSETQ. The CDR3 region is CASSGDLIPGLASYNEQFF. The DNA for the CDR3 is TGCGCCAGCAGCGGCGATCTAATTCCGGGACTAGCCTCCTACAATGAGCAGTTCTTC.

The chain joins TRBV23-1 to TRBJ2-7; D gene ambiguous. TRBV23-1 is assigned to the ORF class and has an uncertain function. V lost 10 bases to trimming and J lost 2 bases, with 15 bases between them. This CDR3 region has 13 residues. In DNA, the CDR3 is TGCGCCATCCTGGGCACAGCCCCCTACGAGCAGTACTTC. It codes for CAILGTAPYEQYF.

The gene calls are TRBV6-4 and TRBJ1-2; D gene unclear. This CDR3 has 13 amino acids. Trimming cost V 0 bases and J 4 bases, with 6 bases left between them. Germline V gene data show CDR1 as MRHNA and CDR2 as SNTAGT. For the CDR3, the DNA is TGTGCCAGCAGTGACTCGCCTACCTATGGCTACACCTTC. Amino acids: CASSDSPTYGYTF.

This rearrangement joins TRBV27 to TRBJ1-5, with D uncertain. V shed 5 bases and J shed 0 bases, with 23 bases lying between them. Looked up from germline, CDR1 is MNHEY and CDR2 is SMNVEV (reference sequence). The CDR3 extends over 19 amino acids. The CDR3 reads CASSPRYRTEGYSNQPQHF. CDR3 DNA: TGTGCCAGCAGTCCTCGTTATCGGACGGAGGGTTATAGCAATCAGCCCCAGCATTTT.

This clone was seen a single time. The CDR3: CASSPYGTTGGEQFF. CDR3 nucleotides: TGTGCCAGCTCACCATACGGGACTACCGGCGGTGAGCAGTTCTTC. The chain has TRBV18 and TRBJ2-1; TRBD2 agrees at 7 bases. Looked up from germline, CDR1 is KGHSH and CDR2 is LQKENI. The CDR3 is 15 residues long. The junction had 10 bases not matched to a gene; V was cut back by 2 bases and J by 9 bases.

The V and J genes are TRBV11-2 and TRBJ2-1; 7 bases fit TRBD2. The germline gives CDR1 SGHAT, CDR2 FQNNGV. Trimming at V came to 4 bases and at J to 9 bases, leaving 9 bases not matched to a gene. The CDR3 spans 14 residues. The CDR3 nucleotides are TGTGCCAGCAGCTACCAAAGACTAGCCGGTGAGCAGTTCTTC. Translated: CASSYQRLAGEQFF.

CDR3 nucleotides: TGTGCCAGCAGCTTAGAAGGACGGCTCACTGAAGCTTTCTTT. Translated, it gives CASSLEGRLTEAFF. This chain connects TRBV7-9 to TRBJ1-1, with D unresolved. Germline V lookup: CDR1 SEHNR, CDR2 FQNEAQ (reference sequence). The CDR3 is made up of 14 amino acids. V dropped 1 base and J dropped 4 bases, with 10 bases sitting between them.

The count of this clone is one. This sequence joins TRBV7-2 and TRBJ2-1; TRBD2 might be the D (6 bases). The V gene lost 3 bases and the J gene lost 2 bases, with 14 bases spanning the gap. CDR1 is SGHTA and CDR2 is FQGNSA in the germline V gene. The CDR3 sequence is 16 residues long. The CDR3 DNA follows: TGTGCCAGCAGCTTCCGAAGCGGGTACGCCTACAATGAGCAGTTCTTC. The encoded protein is CASSFRSGYAYNEQFF. Based on the CDR3 plus reference TRBV7-2 and TRBJ2-1, the full variable domain is GAGVSQSPSNKVTEKGKDVELRCDPISGHTALYWYRQSLGQGLEFLIYFQGNSAPDKSGLPSDRFSAERTGGSVSTLTIQRTQQEDSAVYLCASSFRSGYAYNEQFFGPGTRLTVL.

The chain has TRBV28 and TRBJ2-5; D may match TRBD1 or TRBD2 (5 bases each). Germline V gene lookup returns CDR1 MDHEN and CDR2 SYDVKM. V shed 3 bases and J shed 5 bases, with 10 bases lying between them. The CDR3 sequence is 13 residues long. CDR3 bases: TGTGCCAGCAGTTTGGGGGATTTGGAGACCCAGTACTTC. Translated: CASSLGDLETQYF.

This clone was seen only once. The chain joins TRBV6-6 to TRBJ2-7; D gene ambiguous. Germline V gene sequence: CDR1 MNHNY, CDR2 SVGAGI (reference sequence). V lost 8 bases to trimming and J lost 5 bases, with 16 bases between them. This CDR3 has 13 amino acids. The CDR3 spells CASDKGPENEQYF. For the CDR3, the DNA is TGTGCCAGCGATAAGGGCCCTGAGAACGAGCAGTACTTC.

The chain joins TRBV7-2 to TRBJ2-3, with TRBD2 matching over 7 bases. The CDR3 extends over 16 amino acids. With 5 bases clipped from V and 1 base from J, the junction kept 9 bases outside the gene matches. Germline CDR1 SGHTA, CDR2 FQGNSA. The CDR3 spells CASSRLSAGGTDTQYF. CDR3 bases: TGTGCCAGCAGCCGTTTGTCGGCGGGGGGCACAGATACGCAGTATTTT.